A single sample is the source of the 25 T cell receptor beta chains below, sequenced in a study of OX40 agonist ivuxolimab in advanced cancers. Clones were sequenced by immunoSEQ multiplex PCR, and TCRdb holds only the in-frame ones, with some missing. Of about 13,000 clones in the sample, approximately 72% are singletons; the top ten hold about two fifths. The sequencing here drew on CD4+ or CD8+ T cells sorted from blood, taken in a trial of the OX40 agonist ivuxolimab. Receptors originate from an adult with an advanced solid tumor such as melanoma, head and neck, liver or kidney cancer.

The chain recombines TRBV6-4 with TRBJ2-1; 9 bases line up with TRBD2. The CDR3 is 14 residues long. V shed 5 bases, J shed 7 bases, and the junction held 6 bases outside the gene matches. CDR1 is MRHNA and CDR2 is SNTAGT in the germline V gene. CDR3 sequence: CASSQVAGGNEQFF. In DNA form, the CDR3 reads TGTGCCAGCAGTCAAGTCGCGGGAGGGAATGAGCAGTTCTTC.

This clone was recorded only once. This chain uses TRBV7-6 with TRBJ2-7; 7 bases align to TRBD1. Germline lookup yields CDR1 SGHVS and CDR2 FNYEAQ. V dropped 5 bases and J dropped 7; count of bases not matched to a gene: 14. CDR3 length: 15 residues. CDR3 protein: CASSPSGQEAGEQYF. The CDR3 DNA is TGTGCCAGCAGCCCATCTGGACAGGAGGCCGGGGAGCAGTACTTC.

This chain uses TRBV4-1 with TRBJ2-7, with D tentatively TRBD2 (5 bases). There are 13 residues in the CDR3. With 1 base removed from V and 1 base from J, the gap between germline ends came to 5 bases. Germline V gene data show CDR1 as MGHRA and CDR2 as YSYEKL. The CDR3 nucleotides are TGCGCCAGCAGCCAAGGACTATCCTACGAGCAGTACTTC. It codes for CASSQGLSYEQYF.

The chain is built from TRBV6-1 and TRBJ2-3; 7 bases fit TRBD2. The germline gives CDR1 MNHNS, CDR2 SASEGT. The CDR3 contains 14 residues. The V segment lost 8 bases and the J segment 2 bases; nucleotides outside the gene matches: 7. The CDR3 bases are TGTGCCAGCTTTCGGGGGGAGTTCACAGATACGCAGTATTTT. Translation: CASFRGEFTDTQYF.

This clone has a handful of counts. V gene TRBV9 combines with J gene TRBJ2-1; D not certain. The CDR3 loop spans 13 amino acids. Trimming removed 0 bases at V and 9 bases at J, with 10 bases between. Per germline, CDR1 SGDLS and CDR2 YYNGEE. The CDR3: CASSVVSAPEQFF. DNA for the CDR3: TGTGCCAGCAGCGTAGTGAGCGCTCCTGAGCAGTTCTTC. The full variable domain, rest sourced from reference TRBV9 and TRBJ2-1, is DSGVTQTPKHLITATGQRVTLRCSPRSGDLSVYWYQQSLDQGLQFLIQYYNGEERAKGNILERFSAQQFPDLHSELNLSSLELGDSALYFCASSVVSAPEQFFGPGTRLTVL.

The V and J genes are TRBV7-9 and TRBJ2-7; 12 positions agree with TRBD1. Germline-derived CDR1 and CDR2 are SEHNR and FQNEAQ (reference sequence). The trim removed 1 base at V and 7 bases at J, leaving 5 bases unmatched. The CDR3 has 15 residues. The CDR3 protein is CASSLGDRGPWEQYF. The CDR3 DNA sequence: TGTGCCAGCAGCTTAGGGGACAGGGGGCCGTGGGAGCAGTACTTC.

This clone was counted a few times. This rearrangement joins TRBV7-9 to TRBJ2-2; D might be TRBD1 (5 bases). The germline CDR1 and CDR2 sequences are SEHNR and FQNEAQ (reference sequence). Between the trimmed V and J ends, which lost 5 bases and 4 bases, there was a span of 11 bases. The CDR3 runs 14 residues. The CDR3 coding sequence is TGTGCCAGCAGCGGGGCCAAGCCCACCGGGGAGCTGTTTTTT. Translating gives CASSGAKPTGELFF.

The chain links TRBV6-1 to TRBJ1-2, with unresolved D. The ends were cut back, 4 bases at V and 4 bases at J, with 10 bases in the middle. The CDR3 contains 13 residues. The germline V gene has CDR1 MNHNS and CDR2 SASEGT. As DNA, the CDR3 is TGTGCCAGCAGTGTATGGATAGTCTATGGCTACACCTTC. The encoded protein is CASSVWIVYGYTF.

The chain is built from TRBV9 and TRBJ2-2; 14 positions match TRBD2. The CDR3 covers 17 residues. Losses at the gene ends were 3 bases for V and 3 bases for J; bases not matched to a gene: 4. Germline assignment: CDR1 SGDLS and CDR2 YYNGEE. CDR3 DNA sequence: TGTGCCAGCAGCGGACTAGCGGGAGGGCCACACACCGGGGAGCTGTTTTTT. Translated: CASSGLAGGPHTGELFF.

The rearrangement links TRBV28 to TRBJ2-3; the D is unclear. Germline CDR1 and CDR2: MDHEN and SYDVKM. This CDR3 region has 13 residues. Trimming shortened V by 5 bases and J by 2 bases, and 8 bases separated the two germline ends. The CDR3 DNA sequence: TGTGCCAGCAGTCCCCCGAACACAGATACGCAGTATTTT. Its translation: CASSPPNTDTQYF. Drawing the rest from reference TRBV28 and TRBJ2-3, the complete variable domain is DVKVTQSSRYLVKRTGEKVFLECVQDMDHENMFWYRQDPGLGLRLIYFSYDVKMKEKGDIPEGYSVSREKKERFSLILESASTNQTSMYLCASSPPNTDTQYFGPGTRLTVL.

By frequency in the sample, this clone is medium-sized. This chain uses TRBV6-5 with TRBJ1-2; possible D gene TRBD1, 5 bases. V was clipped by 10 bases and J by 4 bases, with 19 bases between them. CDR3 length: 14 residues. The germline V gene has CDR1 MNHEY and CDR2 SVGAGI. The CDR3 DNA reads TGTGCCAACCCGTGGAGGGGTTGGGTCTATGGCTACACCTTC. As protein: CANPWRGWVYGYTF.

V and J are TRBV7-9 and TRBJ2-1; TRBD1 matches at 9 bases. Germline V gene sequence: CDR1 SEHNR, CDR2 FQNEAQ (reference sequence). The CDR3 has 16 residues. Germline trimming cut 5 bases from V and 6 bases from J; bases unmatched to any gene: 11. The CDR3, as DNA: TGTGCCAGCAGCCGCCTTTCCGGGACAGGGAGCAATGAGCAGTTCTTC. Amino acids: CASSRLSGTGSNEQFF.

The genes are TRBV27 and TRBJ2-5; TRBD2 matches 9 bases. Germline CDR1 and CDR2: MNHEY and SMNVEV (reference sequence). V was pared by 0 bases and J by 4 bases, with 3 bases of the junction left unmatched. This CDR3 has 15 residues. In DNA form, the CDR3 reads TGTGCCAGCAGTTTATCTAGCGGGAGTGTAGAGACCCAGTACTTC. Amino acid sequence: CASSLSSGSVETQYF.

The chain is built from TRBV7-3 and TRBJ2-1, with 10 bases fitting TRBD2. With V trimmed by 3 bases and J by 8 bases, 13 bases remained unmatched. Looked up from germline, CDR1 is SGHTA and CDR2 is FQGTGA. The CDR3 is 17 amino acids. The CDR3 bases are TGTGCCAGCAGCTTTGTTAGTTTGACTAGCGGGTGCTATGAGCAGTTCTTC. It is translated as CASSFVSLTSGCYEQFF.

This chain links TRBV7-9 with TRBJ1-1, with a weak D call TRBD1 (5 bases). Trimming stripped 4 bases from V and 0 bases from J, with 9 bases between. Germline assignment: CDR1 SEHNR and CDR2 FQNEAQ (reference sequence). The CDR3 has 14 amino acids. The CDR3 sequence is CASSSQGMNTEAFF. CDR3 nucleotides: TGTGCCAGCAGCTCTCAGGGCATGAACACTGAAGCTTTCTTT.

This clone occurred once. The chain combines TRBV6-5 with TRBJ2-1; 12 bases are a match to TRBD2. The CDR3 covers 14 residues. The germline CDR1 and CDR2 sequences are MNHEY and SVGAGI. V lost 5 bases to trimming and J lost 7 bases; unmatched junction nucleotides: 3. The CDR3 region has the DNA TGTGCCAGCAGTGGCCTAGCGGGAGGGAATGAGCAGTTCTTC. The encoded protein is CASSGLAGGNEQFF.

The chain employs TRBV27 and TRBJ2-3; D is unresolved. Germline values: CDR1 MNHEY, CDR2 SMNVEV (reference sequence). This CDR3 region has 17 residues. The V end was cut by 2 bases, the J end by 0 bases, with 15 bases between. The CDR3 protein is CASSLRSRISSTDTQYF. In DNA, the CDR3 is TGTGCCAGCAGTTTAAGATCCCGGATATCTAGCACAGATACGCAGTATTTT.

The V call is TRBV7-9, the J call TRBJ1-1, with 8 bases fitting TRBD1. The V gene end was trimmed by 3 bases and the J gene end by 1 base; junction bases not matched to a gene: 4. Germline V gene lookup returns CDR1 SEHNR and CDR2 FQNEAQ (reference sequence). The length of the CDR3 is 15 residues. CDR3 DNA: TGTGCCAGCAGCTTGACAGGGGTCTGGAACACTGAAGCTTTCTTT. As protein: CASSLTGVWNTEAFF.

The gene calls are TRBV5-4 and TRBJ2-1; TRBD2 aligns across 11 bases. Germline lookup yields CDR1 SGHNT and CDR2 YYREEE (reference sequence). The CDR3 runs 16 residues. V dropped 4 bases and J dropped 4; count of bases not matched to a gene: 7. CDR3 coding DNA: TGTGCCAGCAGCCCTCCCCTAGCGGGAGGTTACAATGAGCAGTTCTTC. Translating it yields CASSPPLAGGYNEQFF. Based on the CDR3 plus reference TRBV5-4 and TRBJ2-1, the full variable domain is ETGVTQSPTHLIKTRGQQVTLRCSSQSGHNTVSWYQQALGQGPQFIFQYYREEENGRGNFPPRFSGLQFPNYSSELNVNALELDDSALYLCASSPPLAGGYNEQFFGPGTRLTVL.

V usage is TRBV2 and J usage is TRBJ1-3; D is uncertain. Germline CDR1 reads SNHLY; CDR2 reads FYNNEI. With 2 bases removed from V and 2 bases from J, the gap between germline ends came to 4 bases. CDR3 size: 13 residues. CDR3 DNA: TGTGCCAGCAGTGAAAGGACTGGAAACACCATATATTTT. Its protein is CASSERTGNTIYF.

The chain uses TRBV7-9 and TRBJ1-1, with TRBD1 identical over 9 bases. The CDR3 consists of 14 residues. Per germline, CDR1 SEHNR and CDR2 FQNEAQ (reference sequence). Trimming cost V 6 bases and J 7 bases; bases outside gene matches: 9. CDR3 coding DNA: TGTGCCAGCAGTCCCGGGACAGGGATCGGTGAAGCTTTCTTT. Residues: CASSPGTGIGEAFF. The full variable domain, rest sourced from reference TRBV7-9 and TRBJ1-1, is DTGVSQNPRHKITKRGQNVTFRCDPISEHNRLYWYRQTLGQGPEFLTYFQNEAQLEKSRLLSDRFSAERPKGSFSTLEIQRTEQGDSAMYLCASSPGTGIGEAFFGQGTRLTVV.

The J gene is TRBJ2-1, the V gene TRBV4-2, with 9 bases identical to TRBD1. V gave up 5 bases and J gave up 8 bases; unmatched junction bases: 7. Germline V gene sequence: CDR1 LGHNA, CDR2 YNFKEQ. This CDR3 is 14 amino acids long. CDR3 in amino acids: CASSGDRAVYEQFF. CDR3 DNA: TGTGCCAGCAGCGGGGACAGGGCGGTGTATGAGCAGTTCTTC.

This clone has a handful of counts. CDR3 coding DNA: TGTGCCAGCCAAGCGGGAGAGTCCTACGAGCAGTACTTC. Its translation: CASQAGESYEQYF. The chain links TRBV6-5 to TRBJ2-7; 8 bases map to TRBD2. The germline V gene encodes CDR1 MNHEY and CDR2 SVGAGI. The CDR3 has 13 residues. The junction had 4 bases not matched to a gene; V was cut back by 8 bases and J by 1 base.

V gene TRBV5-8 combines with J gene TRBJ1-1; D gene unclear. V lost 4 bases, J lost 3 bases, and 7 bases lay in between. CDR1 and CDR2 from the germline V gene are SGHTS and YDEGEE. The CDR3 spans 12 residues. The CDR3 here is CASSQSYTEAFF. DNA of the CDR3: TGTGCCAGCAGCCAGAGCTACACTGAAGCTTTCTTT.

The CDR3 loop reads CASSMTGGYNSPLHF. The DNA of the CDR3 is TGTGCCAGCAGTATGACAGGGGGTTATAATTCACCCCTCCACTTT. This chain links TRBV6-1 with TRBJ1-6; the match to TRBD1 covers 9 bases. This CDR3 region has 15 residues. Trimming took 5 bases from V and 4 from J; bases not matched to a gene: 3. CDR1 is MNHNS and CDR2 is SASEGT in the germline V gene.